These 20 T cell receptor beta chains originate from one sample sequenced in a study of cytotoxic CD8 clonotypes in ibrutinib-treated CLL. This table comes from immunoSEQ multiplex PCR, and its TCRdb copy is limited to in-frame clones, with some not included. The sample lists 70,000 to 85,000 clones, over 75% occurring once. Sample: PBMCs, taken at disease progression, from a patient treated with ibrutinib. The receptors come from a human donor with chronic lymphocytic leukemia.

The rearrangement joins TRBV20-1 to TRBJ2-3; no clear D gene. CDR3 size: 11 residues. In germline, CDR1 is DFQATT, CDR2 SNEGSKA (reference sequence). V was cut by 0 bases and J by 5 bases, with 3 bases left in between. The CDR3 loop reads CSARDLDTQYF. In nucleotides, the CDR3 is TGCAGTGCTAGAGATCTAGATACGCAGTATTTT.

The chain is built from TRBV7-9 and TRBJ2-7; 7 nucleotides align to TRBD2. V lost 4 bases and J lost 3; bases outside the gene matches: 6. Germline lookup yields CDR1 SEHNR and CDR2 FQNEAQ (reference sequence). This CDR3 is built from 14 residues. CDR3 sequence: CASSSQGLSYEQYF. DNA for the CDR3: TGTGCCAGCAGCTCCCAGGGACTAAGCTACGAGCAGTACTTC. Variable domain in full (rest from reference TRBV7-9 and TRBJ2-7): DTGVSQNPRHKITKRGQNVTFRCDPISEHNRLYWYRQTLGQGPEFLTYFQNEAQLEKSRLLSDRFSAERPKGSFSTLEIQRTEQGDSAMYLCASSSQGLSYEQYFGPGTRLTVT.

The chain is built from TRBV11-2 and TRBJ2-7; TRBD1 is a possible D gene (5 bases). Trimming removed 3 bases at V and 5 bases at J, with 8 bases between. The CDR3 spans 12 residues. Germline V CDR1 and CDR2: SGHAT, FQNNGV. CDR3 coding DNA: TGTGCCAGCAGCTTCCAGGGAAACGAGCAGTACTTC. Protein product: CASSFQGNEQYF.

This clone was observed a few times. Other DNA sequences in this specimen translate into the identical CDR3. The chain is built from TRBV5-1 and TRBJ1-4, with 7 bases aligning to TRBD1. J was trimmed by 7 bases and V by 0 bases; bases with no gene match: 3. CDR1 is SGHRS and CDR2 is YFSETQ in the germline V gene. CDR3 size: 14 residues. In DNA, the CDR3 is TGCGCCAGCAGCTTGGGACAGGGTTTTGAAAAACTGTTTTTT. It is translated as CASSLGQGFEKLFF.

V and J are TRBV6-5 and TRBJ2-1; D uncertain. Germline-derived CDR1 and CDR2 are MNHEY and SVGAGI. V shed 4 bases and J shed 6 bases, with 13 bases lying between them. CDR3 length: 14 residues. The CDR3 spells CASSWRQAPNEQFF. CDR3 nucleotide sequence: TGTGCCAGCAGTTGGCGACAAGCCCCCAATGAGCAGTTCTTC.

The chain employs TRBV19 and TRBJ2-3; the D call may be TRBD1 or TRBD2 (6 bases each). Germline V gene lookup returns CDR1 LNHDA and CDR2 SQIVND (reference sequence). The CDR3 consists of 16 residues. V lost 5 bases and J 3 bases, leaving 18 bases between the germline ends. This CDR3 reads CASSPNRGPATDTQYF. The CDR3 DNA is TGTGCCAGTAGTCCCAATCGGGGGCCGGCGACAGATACGCAGTATTTT.

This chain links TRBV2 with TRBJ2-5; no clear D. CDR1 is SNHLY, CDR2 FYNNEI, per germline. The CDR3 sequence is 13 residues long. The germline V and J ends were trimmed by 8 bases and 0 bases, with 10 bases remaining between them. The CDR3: CASEDGYQETQYF. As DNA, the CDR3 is TGTGCCAGCGAGGATGGATACCAAGAGACCCAGTACTTC.

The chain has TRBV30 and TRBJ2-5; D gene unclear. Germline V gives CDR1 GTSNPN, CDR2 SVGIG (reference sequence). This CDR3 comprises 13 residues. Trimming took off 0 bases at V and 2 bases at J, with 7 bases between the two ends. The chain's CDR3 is CAWSVRLQETQYF. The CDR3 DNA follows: TGTGCCTGGAGTGTACGGTTACAAGAGACCCAGTACTTC.

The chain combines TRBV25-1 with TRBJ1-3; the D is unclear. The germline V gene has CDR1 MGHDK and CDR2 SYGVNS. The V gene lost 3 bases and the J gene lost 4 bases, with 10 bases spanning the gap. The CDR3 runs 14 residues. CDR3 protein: CASSDKGWGNTIYF. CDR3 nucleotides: TGTGCCAGCAGTGATAAGGGATGGGGAAACACCATATATTTT.

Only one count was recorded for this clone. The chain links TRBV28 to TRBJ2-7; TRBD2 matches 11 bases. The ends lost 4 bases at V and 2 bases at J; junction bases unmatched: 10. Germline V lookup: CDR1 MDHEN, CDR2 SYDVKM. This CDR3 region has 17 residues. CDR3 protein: CASSSPLGTSGTYEQYF. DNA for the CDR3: TGTGCCAGCAGTTCCCCACTTGGGACTAGCGGAACCTACGAGCAGTACTTC.

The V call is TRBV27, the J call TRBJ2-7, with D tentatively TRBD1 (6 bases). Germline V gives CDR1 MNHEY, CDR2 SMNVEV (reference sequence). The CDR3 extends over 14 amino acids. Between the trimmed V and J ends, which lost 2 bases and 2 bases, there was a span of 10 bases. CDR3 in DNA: TGTGCCAGCAGTTTACATCAGGGGACCTACGAGCAGTACTTC. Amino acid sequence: CASSLHQGTYEQYF.

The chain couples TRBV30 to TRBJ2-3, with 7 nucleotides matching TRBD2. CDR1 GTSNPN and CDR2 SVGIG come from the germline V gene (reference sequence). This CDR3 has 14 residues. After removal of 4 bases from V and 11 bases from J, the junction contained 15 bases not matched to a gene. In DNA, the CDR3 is TGTGCCTGGACAAGCGGGGCGGGGTGGTTACAGCAGTATTTT. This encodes CAWTSGAGWLQQYF.

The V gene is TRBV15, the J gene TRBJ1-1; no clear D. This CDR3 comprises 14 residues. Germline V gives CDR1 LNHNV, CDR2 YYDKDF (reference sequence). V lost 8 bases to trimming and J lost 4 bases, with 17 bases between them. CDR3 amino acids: CATSRDAFGTEAFF. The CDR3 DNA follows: TGTGCCACCTCAAGAGATGCATTTGGCACTGAAGCTTTCTTT.

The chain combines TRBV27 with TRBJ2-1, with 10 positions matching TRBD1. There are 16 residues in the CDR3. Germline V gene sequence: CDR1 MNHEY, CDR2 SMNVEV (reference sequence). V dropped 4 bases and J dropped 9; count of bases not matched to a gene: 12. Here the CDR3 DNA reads TGTGCCAGCAGTTCCCCCCCGGGACAGGGGTTAAGTGAGCAGTTCTTC. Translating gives CASSSPPGQGLSEQFF.

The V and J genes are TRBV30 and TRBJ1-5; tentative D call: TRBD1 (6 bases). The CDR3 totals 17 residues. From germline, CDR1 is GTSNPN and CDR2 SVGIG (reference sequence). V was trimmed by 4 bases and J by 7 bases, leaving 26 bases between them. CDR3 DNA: TGTGCCTGGACTGAGCGAGCGGGACAATCTCCGAGACAGCCCCAGCATTTT. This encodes CAWTERAGQSPRQPQHF.

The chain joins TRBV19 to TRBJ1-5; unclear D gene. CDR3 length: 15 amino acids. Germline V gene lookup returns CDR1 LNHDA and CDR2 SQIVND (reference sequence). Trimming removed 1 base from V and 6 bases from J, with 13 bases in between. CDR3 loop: CASSIAPDPIQPQHF. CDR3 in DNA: TGTGCCAGTAGTATAGCCCCCGACCCAATTCAGCCCCAGCATTTT.

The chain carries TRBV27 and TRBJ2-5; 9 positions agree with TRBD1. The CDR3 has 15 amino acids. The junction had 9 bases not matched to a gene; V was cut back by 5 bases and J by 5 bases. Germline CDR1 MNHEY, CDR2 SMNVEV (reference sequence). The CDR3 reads CASSEQGANRETQYF. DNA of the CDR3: TGTGCCAGCAGTGAACAGGGGGCGAATAGGGAGACCCAGTACTTC.

The CDR3 DNA reads as TGTGCCAGTAGTATTTTGGGGGATCGGGAGACCCAGTACTTC. Encoded protein: CASSILGDRETQYF. The V and J genes are TRBV19 and TRBJ2-5; the D gene could be TRBD1 or TRBD2 (5 bases each). This CDR3 is built from 14 residues. The germline V gene has CDR1 LNHDA and CDR2 SQIVND (reference sequence). Trimming left V 3 bases short and J 5 bases short, with 13 bases between. Full variable domain (rest looked up from reference TRBV19 and TRBJ2-5): DGGITQSPKYLFRKEGQNVTLSCEQNLNHDAMYWYRQDPGQGLRLIYYSQIVNDFQKGDIAEGYSVSREKKESFPLTVTSAQKNPTAFYLCASSILGDRETQYFGPGTRLLVL.

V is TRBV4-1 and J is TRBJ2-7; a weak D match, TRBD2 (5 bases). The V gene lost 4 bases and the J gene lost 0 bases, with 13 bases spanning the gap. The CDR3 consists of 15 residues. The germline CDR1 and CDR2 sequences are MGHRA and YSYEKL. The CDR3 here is CASSLRTGISYEQYF. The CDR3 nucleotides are TGCGCCAGCAGCCTACGAACGGGGATCTCCTACGAGCAGTACTTC.

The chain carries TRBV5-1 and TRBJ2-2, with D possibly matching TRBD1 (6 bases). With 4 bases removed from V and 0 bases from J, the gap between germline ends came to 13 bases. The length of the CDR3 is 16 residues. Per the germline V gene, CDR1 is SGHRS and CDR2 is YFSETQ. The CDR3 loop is CASSLTDSANTGELFF. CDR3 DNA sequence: TGCGCCAGCAGCCTGACGGACAGCGCGAACACCGGGGAGCTGTTTTTT. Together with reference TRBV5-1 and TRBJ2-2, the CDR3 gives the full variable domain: KAGVTQTPRYLIKTRGQQVTLSCSPISGHRSVSWYQQTPGQGLQFLFEYFSETQRNKGNFPGRFSGRQFSNSRSEMNVSTLELGDSALYLCASSLTDSANTGELFFGEGSRLTVL.